These 5 T cell receptor beta chains were all obtained from the same sample, sequenced in a study of blood T cell repertoires in COVID-19. Sequencing was performed with immunoSEQ multiplex PCR; in TCRdb, only in-frame clones are kept and a portion is missing. The sample records about 200,000 clones, roughly 84% being singletons. Sample: PBMCs or T cells enriched from blood (not recorded which). The origin of the receptors is a man between 35 and 55 years old who had recovered from COVID-19.

CDR3 nucleotide sequence: TGTGCCACCAGTGATCCCAACGGGGGGGCCGGGGAGCTGTTTTTT. Its translation is CATSDPNGGAGELFF. The J gene is TRBJ2-2, the V gene TRBV24-1; 8 bases agree with TRBD2. CDR3 length: 15 amino acids. With V trimmed by 3 bases and J by 6 bases, 5 bases remained unmatched. Germline lookup yields CDR1 KGHDR and CDR2 SFDVKD.

The chain carries TRBV5-1 and TRBJ2-7, with 7 bases aligning to TRBD1. Germline values: CDR1 SGHRS, CDR2 YFSETQ. CDR3 size: 15 residues. The ends lost 4 bases at V and 3 bases at J; junction bases unmatched: 10. DNA of the CDR3: TGCGCCAGCAGCGAGACGACAGGGAAAATCTACGAGCAGTACTTC. Protein sequence: CASSETTGKIYEQYF.

V and J are TRBV27 and TRBJ1-1, with 7 bases identical to TRBD1. In germline, CDR1 is MNHEY, CDR2 SMNVEV (reference sequence). The CDR3 length is 14 residues. The trim removed 5 bases at V and 3 bases at J, leaving 6 bases unmatched. This CDR3 reads CASSGRGRYTEAFF. The CDR3 DNA follows: TGTGCCAGCAGTGGAAGGGGGCGTTACACTGAAGCTTTCTTT.

The chain combines TRBV18 with TRBJ2-1; 10 bases are a match to TRBD2. Trimming removed 0 bases from V and 5 bases from J; junction bases left unmatched: 4. The CDR3 contains 16 residues. Per germline, CDR1 KGHSH and CDR2 LQKENI. The CDR3 loop is CASSPPGLATNNEQFF. In nucleotides, the CDR3 is TGTGCCAGCTCACCACCGGGACTAGCGACCAACAATGAGCAGTTCTTC.

This chain connects TRBV5-1 to TRBJ1-2; 11 bases align to TRBD1. CDR3 length: 12 amino acids. V shed 0 bases, J shed 13 bases, and the junction held 2 bases outside the gene matches. From germline, CDR1 is SGHRS and CDR2 YFSETQ. In DNA, the CDR3 is TGCGCCAGCAGCTTGGCCGGGACAGGGGGCACCTTC. As protein: CASSLAGTGGTF.